These 26 T cell receptor beta chains came from one sample sequenced in a study of cytomegalovirus exposure and HLA in healthy donors. Primers for the PCR totalled 60 Vbeta and 13 Jbeta. Assay: immunoSEQ multiplex PCR; the TCRdb copy retains only in-frame clones and omits some. Of 85,000 to 130,000 clones detected, 75% to 85% appear once; the ten largest clones hold about 1.6%. Sequences were obtained from PBMCs. These receptors were collected from a man in his fifties in good health and CMV-seronegative.

This clone is a singleton in its sample. The chain combines TRBV29-1 with TRBJ2-1; weak D call: TRBD1 (5 bases). Germline V lookup: CDR1 SQVTM, CDR2 ANQGSEA. Trimming pared 1 base from V and 4 bases from J, leaving 11 bases between. CDR3 length: 14 residues. The CDR3 nucleotides are TGCAGCGTTGAAGGGGTCAGGGAATACAATGAGCAGTTCTTC. Protein: CSVEGVREYNEQFF.

This clone occurred a few times. The chain recombines TRBV6-5 with TRBJ2-7; TRBD1 might be the D (5 bases). V lost 0 bases, J lost 6 bases, and 15 bases lay in between. The CDR3 runs 15 residues. Per the germline V gene, CDR1 is MNHEY and CDR2 is SVGAGI. The DNA of the CDR3 is TGTGCCAGCAGTTACTCGTCCCCTAGGGGTCGCGAGCAGTACTTC. Its translation is CASSYSSPRGREQYF.

This clone has a single count. The chain joins TRBV6-5 to TRBJ1-1; 8 bases are a match to TRBD1. CDR3 length equals 15 residues. V trimming: 5 bases; J trimming: 3 bases; junction bases outside the gene matches: 8. Germline CDR1 and CDR2: MNHEY and SVGAGI. The CDR3 region is CASSTQGGRDTEAFF. The DNA for the CDR3 is TGTGCCAGCAGTACACAGGGGGGAAGGGACACTGAAGCTTTCTTT.

The rearrangement joins TRBV5-4 to TRBJ2-3; D remains ambiguous. V dropped 0 bases and J dropped 9 bases, with 8 bases sitting between them. CDR3 length equals 12 residues. CDR1 is SGHNT, CDR2 YYREEE, per germline (reference sequence). This chain's CDR3 is CASSLATETQYF. Here the CDR3 DNA reads TGTGCCAGCAGCTTGGCCACCGAGACGCAGTATTTT.

CDR3 sequence reads: CASSDRGLSYNEQFF. In DNA, the CDR3 is TGTGCCAGCAGTGACAGGGGGCTCTCCTACAATGAGCAGTTCTTC. V is TRBV2 and J is TRBJ2-1; the match to TRBD1 covers 8 bases. Unmatched junction bases numbered 1, after V lost 3 bases and J lost 0 bases. This CDR3 has 15 residues. Germline values: CDR1 SNHLY, CDR2 FYNNEI.

The rearrangement joins TRBV19 to TRBJ1-1, with D hard to call. Trimming removed 5 bases at V and 0 bases at J, with 7 bases between. This CDR3 contains 13 residues. The germline V gene encodes CDR1 LNHDA and CDR2 SQIVND (reference sequence). For the CDR3, the DNA is TGTGCCAGTAGTGTCTCAGTGAACACTGAAGCTTTCTTT. This translates into CASSVSVNTEAFF.

This sequence joins TRBV18 and TRBJ2-3; TRBD2 matches 8 bases. The CDR3 is 15 amino acids. The germline gives CDR1 KGHSH, CDR2 LQKENI. Germline trimming cut 0 bases from V and 1 base from J; bases unmatched to any gene: 0. CDR3 amino acids: CASSPPSGGTDTQYF. The DNA of the CDR3 is TGTGCCAGCTCACCACCTAGCGGGGGCACAGATACGCAGTATTTT.

The rearrangement links TRBV6-4 to TRBJ1-2, with 10 nucleotides matching TRBD1. The CDR3 is 15 amino acids. Germline trimming cut 4 bases from V and 7 bases from J; bases unmatched to any gene: 9. Per germline, CDR1 MRHNA and CDR2 SNTAGT. The CDR3 sequence: CASSASLDRGGGYTF. CDR3 DNA: TGTGCCAGCAGTGCCTCCTTGGACAGGGGGGGTGGCTACACCTTC.

V gene TRBV7-9 combines with J gene TRBJ2-2; the match to TRBD2 covers 7 bases. This CDR3 has 18 residues. The V segment lost 5 bases and the J segment 1 base; nucleotides outside the gene matches: 13. Germline V gene data show CDR1 as SEHNR and CDR2 as FQNEAQ (reference sequence). This CDR3 is CASSPYGAGRGNTGELFF. The CDR3 DNA sequence: TGTGCCAGCAGCCCATACGGAGCGGGGCGAGGGAACACCGGGGAGCTGTTTTTT. The variable domain in full, completed from reference TRBV7-9 and TRBJ2-2, reads DTGVSQNPRHKITKRGQNVTFRCDPISEHNRLYWYRQTLGQGPEFLTYFQNEAQLEKSRLLSDRFSAERPKGSFSTLEIQRTEQGDSAMYLCASSPYGAGRGNTGELFFGEGSRLTVL.

The chain's CDR3 is CASSLRDRTYNEQFF. DNA of the CDR3: TGCGCCAGCAGCTTGAGGGACAGAACCTACAATGAGCAGTTCTTC. The J gene is TRBJ2-1, the V gene TRBV5-1; 7 bases align to TRBD1. The CDR3 length is 15 residues. Germline loops: CDR1 SGHRS, CDR2 YFSETQ. After removal of 1 base from V and 2 bases from J, the junction contained 3 bases not matched to a gene.

J is TRBJ1-4 and V is TRBV7-2, with 12 positions matching TRBD1. Germline V lookup: CDR1 SGHTA, CDR2 FQGNSA. This CDR3 has 16 residues. Unmatched junction bases numbered 8, after V lost 5 bases and J lost 7 bases. The CDR3 spells CASSILGQGAGEKLFF. Here the CDR3 DNA reads TGTGCCAGCAGCATCCTGGGACAGGGGGCAGGTGAAAAACTGTTTTTT.

J is TRBJ1-5 and V is TRBV7-2, with a tentative D call TRBD1 (5 bases). Trimming shortened V by 5 bases and J by 7 bases, and 15 bases separated the two germline ends. This CDR3 is built from 14 residues. Germline CDR1 reads SGHTA; CDR2 reads FQGNSA. The CDR3 DNA is TGTGCCAGCAGCCCGAACCTCGGGGGGCAGCCCCAGCATTTT. Its protein product is CASSPNLGGQPQHF.

The V call is TRBV6-5, the J call TRBJ1-1; D might be TRBD1 (5 bases). CDR1 is MNHEY and CDR2 is SVGAGI in the germline V gene. The CDR3 length is 11 residues. V gave up 5 bases and J gave up 11 bases, with 12 bases separating them. The CDR3, as DNA: TGTGCCAGCAGTACGATAGGGGTCGCTTTCTTT. This sequence encodes CASSTIGVAFF.

This clone turned up a few times. The chain uses TRBV11-2 and TRBJ1-2; D not certain. Germline V CDR1 and CDR2: SGHAT, FQNNGV. CDR3 length: 13 residues. V gave up 3 bases and J gave up 0 bases, with 5 bases separating them. CDR3 amino acids: CASSFEANYGYTF. In DNA, the CDR3 is TGTGCCAGCAGCTTCGAGGCTAACTATGGCTACACCTTC.

The V call is TRBV6-1, the J call TRBJ1-2; D uncertain. CDR1 and CDR2 (germline): MNHNS, SASEGT. CDR3 length equals 13 residues. Trimming took 4 bases from V and 6 from J, leaving 12 bases between them. The CDR3 spells CASSGEGLDGYTF. CDR3 in DNA: TGTGCCAGCAGTGGCGAGGGCCTCGATGGCTACACCTTC.

The chain recombines TRBV28 with TRBJ1-6; TRBD1 matches 12 bases. CDR3 length: 18 amino acids. Germline V gives CDR1 MDHEN, CDR2 SYDVKM. Germline trimming cut 7 bases from V and 4 bases from J; bases unmatched to any gene: 11. CDR3 sequence (DNA): TGTGCCAGCACCCACCCTCCGGGACAGGGGGCATATAATTCACCCCTCCACTTT. It is translated as CASTHPPGQGAYNSPLHF.

This clone was picked up a small number of times. The chain recombines TRBV7-9 with TRBJ1-4; perhaps TRBD1 as D (6 bases). CDR1 and CDR2 (germline): SEHNR, FQNEAQ (reference sequence). The CDR3 runs to 14 residues. Trimming pared 3 bases from V and 4 bases from J, leaving 9 bases between. The CDR3 reads CASSLGAGNEKLFF. Here the CDR3 DNA reads TGTGCCAGCAGCTTGGGGGCGGGTAATGAAAAACTGTTTTTT.

This chain links TRBV29-1 with TRBJ2-3; 7 nucleotides align to TRBD2. CDR1 is SQVTM, CDR2 ANQGSEA, per germline. The CDR3 runs 13 residues. J gave up 4 bases and V 4 bases, and 5 bases lay outside the gene matches. CDR3 DNA sequence: TGCAGCGTTGGGGGACTACCACCAGATACGCAGTATTTT. Translating gives CSVGGLPPDTQYF.

V and J are TRBV7-6 and TRBJ1-2, with a weak D call TRBD1 (5 bases). CDR1 SGHVS and CDR2 FNYEAQ come from the germline V gene. CDR3 length: 14 residues. V gave up 5 bases and J gave up 1 base, with 11 bases separating them. The CDR3 spells CASSPSDSNYGYTF. The CDR3 DNA follows: TGTGCCAGCAGCCCTAGCGACAGTAACTATGGCTACACCTTC.

This rearrangement joins TRBV19 to TRBJ2-3, with D hard to call. This CDR3 spans 12 amino acids. V was clipped by 5 bases and J by 8 bases, with 11 bases between them. Looked up from germline, CDR1 is LNHDA and CDR2 is SQIVND (reference sequence). The CDR3 sequence: CASSLRSGTQYF. The DNA for the CDR3 is TGTGCCAGTAGTCTCAGGTCCGGTACGCAGTATTTT.

Of note for this clone: One end of the junction does not line up with germline, which may come from a read error. V and J are TRBV7-9 and TRBJ1-2; D is unclear. Germline assignment: CDR1 SEHNR and CDR2 FQNEAQ (reference sequence). This CDR3 is built from 11 residues. The CDR3, as DNA: TGTTCCAGCAGCTTAGCTTCGGGCTACACCTTC. This encodes CSSSLASGYTF.

The V gene is TRBV9, the J gene TRBJ1-1; D is undetermined. This CDR3 has 16 residues. V lost 2 bases, J lost 0 bases, and 14 bases lay in between. Germline V lookup: CDR1 SGDLS, CDR2 YYNGEE. The CDR3 coding sequence is TGTGCCAGCAGCGTGGGCGGACTTCTCTTGAACACTGAAGCTTTCTTT. Translated, it gives CASSVGGLLLNTEAFF.

A word on this clone: In the same sample, other DNA sequences code for this CDR3. This chain joins TRBV7-9 and TRBJ2-3; D ambiguous. Germline values: CDR1 SEHNR, CDR2 FQNEAQ (reference sequence). V shed 5 bases and J shed 5 bases, with 5 bases lying between them. There are 11 residues in the CDR3. The CDR3 region is CASSPRDTQYF. CDR3 DNA sequence: TGTGCCAGCAGCCCCCGAGATACGCAGTATTTT.

The chain couples TRBV6-1 to TRBJ1-5; the D gene is possibly TRBD1 (5 bases). Germline lookup yields CDR1 MNHNS and CDR2 SASEGT. V was trimmed by 7 bases and J by 0 bases, leaving 13 bases between them. The CDR3 loop spans 15 amino acids. CDR3 nucleotide sequence: TGTGCCAGCAACGACAGTCCGAATAGCAATCAGCCCCAGCATTTT. Translated: CASNDSPNSNQPQHF.

Note on this clone: The same CDR3 arises from other DNA sequences in this sample as well. The rearrangement links TRBV21-1 to TRBJ1-5; the table calls TRBD1, which could not be checked here. TRBV21-1 is a recognized pseudogene. The CDR3 length is 17 residues. The DNA for the CDR3 is TGTGCCAGCAGCAAAGAGGGGGTTGTTGATGGTGGCGAGCCCCAGCATTTT. Translation gives CASSKEGVVDGGEPQHF.

J is TRBJ2-5 and V is TRBV5-8, with D uncertain. The J call may be wrong; the DNA end is better matched by TRBJ2-7. The CDR3 has 11 residues. Germline V gives CDR1 SGHTS, CDR2 YDEGEE. The CDR3 DNA reads TGTGCCAGCAGCACCCACTACGAGCAGTACTTC. It translates to CASSTHYEQYF.